This T cell receptor beta chain was captured by sequencing in a study of T cells after yellow fever vaccination. V lost 6 bases and J lost 8, with 17 bases in between. This CDR3 comprises 14 residues. The sample holds many counts of this clonotype. Its specificity is not known. Using its own MiXCR run on the 5' RACE reads, TCRdb lists one record per CDR3 protein. The sample lists roughly 160,000 distinct CDR3 sequences, around 7% occurring once. General observations from the study: Clones from primary vaccination mostly reappeared after the booster (approximately 96% CD4, around 90% CD8). High-abundance clonotypes from the bulk population could contaminate FACS-sorted repertoires. A small proportion of clonotypes was detected in both the CD4 and CD8 compartments. The secondary response peaked faster, at day 5 versus 15, but was weaker.

The chain joins TRBV12-3 or TRBV12-4 to TRBJ2-1; D tentatively fits TRBD1 or TRBD2 (5 bases each). The receptor was isolated from a man between 18 and 29 years old who received the YFV17D yellow fever vaccine. The source was CD4+ T cells sorted from PBMCs, collected 4 to 5 days after the first yellow fever vaccination. CDR3 DNA sequence: TGTGCCAGCAGCCACCGGGACCGCGGGCATGAGCAGTTCTTC. This encodes CASSHRDRGHEQFF.